This T cell receptor beta chain was found in a study of T cell changes during pregnancy in multiple sclerosis (dated by TCRdb to about 2019). Turning to the overall study: Changes in the T cell repertoire over the course of pregnancy were examined in this study in women with multiple sclerosis.

As concerns this clone: Its binding antigen is unknown. No base quality values were provided; no much bigger clone lies one nucleotide off.

The library was generated by the immunoSEQ multiplex PCR assay. TCRdb carries this immuneACCESS record with in-frame sequences only. Its versions omit some clonotypes, under half of them owing to an unresolved V gene in the studies checked, with the rest unexplained. In this sample the table shows some 89,000 clones, less than 95% of which occur a single time. The biggest ten clones account for roughly 2.5% of the sample. Sequences SGHAT (CDR1) and FQNNGV (CDR2) are obtained from the germline V gene. The cysteine opens and the phenylalanine closes a CDR3 of 15 amino acids. The kept DNA is CDR3 alone, 45 bases in frame from the first base. The trim is 5 bases for V and 6 bases for J, with a gap of 19 bases between the germline ends.

The chain is made from TRBV11-2 and TRBJ1-2; TRBD1 is perhaps the D gene, given 5 matching bases. The material was peripheral blood, obtained in the third trimester of pregnancy. This receptor was taken from a female donor with multiple sclerosis, enrolled in a pregnancy study. The sequenced DNA is TGTGCCAGCAGCCGAAGACAGTCCTCTCTAGATGGCTACACCTTC. This translates into CASSRRQSSLDGYTF.